Given below is one T cell receptor beta chain in context. Germline V gene data show CDR1 as SNHLY and CDR2 as FYNNEI. V was pared by 6 bases and J by 12 bases, with 23 bases between. The CDR3 length is 14 residues. This table comes from immunoSEQ multiplex PCR, and its TCRdb copy is limited to in-frame clones, with some not included. Among around 77,000 clones listed, about 92% were seen once. The sample belongs to a study of OX40 agonist ivuxolimab in advanced cancers. Study-wide context: Dose-escalation subjects each had hepatocellular carcinoma, melanoma, renal cell or head and neck cancer.

Sequencing used CD4+ or CD8+ T cells sorted from blood, obtained in a trial of the OX40 agonist ivuxolimab. J is TRBJ1-1 and V is TRBV2, with D uncertain. The receptor was derived from an adult with an advanced solid tumor such as melanoma, head and neck, liver or kidney cancer. The CDR3: CASRDTPVPLRTFF. The CDR3 nucleotides read TGTGCCAGCAGAGATACTCCGGTCCCCCTAAGGACTTTCTTT.